This T cell receptor (beta chain) was recorded in a study of T cell changes during pregnancy in multiple sclerosis. TCRdb keeps only in-frame clones here, not all; method: immunoSEQ multiplex PCR. This repertoire shows 50,000 to 60,000 clones, 80% to 90% found once; its top ten account for over 0.5%. This clone showed up just once. This CDR3 contains 13 residues. V lost 4 bases and J lost 6; bases outside the gene matches: 5. Per the germline V gene, CDR1 is SGHRS and CDR2 is YFSETQ. V usage is TRBV5-1 and J usage is TRBJ1-1, with 8 positions matching TRBD1. This TCR came from a female donor with multiple sclerosis, enrolled in a pregnancy study. Sequences were derived from CD4+ T cells from peripheral blood mononuclear cells, sampled in the first trimester of pregnancy. The CDR3 here is CASSLDRDAEAFF. In DNA, the CDR3 is TGCGCCAGCAGCCTGGACAGGGACGCTGAAGCTTTCTTT.